These 19 T cell receptor beta chains share one sample of origin, sequenced in a study of blood T cell repertoires in COVID-19. Method: immunoSEQ multiplex PCR; TCRdb's copy keeps in-frame clones and lacks some. The sample shows 300,000 to 350,000 clones, 90% of them seen only once. The sample comprised PBMCs or T cells enriched from blood (not recorded which). The receptor set was obtained from a woman aged 18-29 years with acute COVID-19.

The chain uses TRBV7-9 and TRBJ1-4, with 9 bases matching TRBD1. CDR1 is SEHNR, CDR2 FQNEAQ, per germline (reference sequence). CDR3 length: 15 amino acids. Trimming at V came to 2 bases and at J to 11 bases, leaving 9 bases not matched to a gene. As DNA, the CDR3 is TGTGCCAGCAGCTTATCGGGGACAGGGACCCTCAAACTGTTTTTT. It translates to CASSLSGTGTLKLFF.

V and J are TRBV18 and TRBJ1-2; the D gene is possibly TRBD1 (5 bases). CDR3 length equals 13 residues. The V end was cut by 6 bases, the J end by 8 bases, with 16 bases between. Per germline, CDR1 KGHSH and CDR2 LQKENI. Here the CDR3 reads CASSRGGARGYTF. The CDR3 nucleotides read TGTGCCAGCTCCCGTGGCGGGGCGCGGGGCTACACCTTC.

The chain employs TRBV2 and TRBJ2-7; 7 bases line up with TRBD1. The trim removed 11 bases at V and 3 bases at J, leaving 7 bases unmatched. This CDR3 is 12 amino acids long. Germline V lookup: CDR1 SNHLY, CDR2 FYNNEI. The CDR3 loop is CAARGMDYEQYF. DNA of the CDR3: TGTGCCGCCAGGGGGATGGACTACGAGCAGTACTTC.

The chain couples TRBV3-1 (or the pseudogene TRBV3-2) to TRBJ2-3; 12 nucleotides align to TRBD2. In germline, CDR1 is LGHDT, CDR2 YNNKEL (reference sequence). The V gene end was trimmed by 1 base and the J gene end by 0 bases; junction bases not matched to a gene: 2. CDR3 length equals 17 residues. The CDR3 protein is CASSQGTSGTSTDTQYF. CDR3 nucleotides: TGTGCCAGCAGCCAAGGGACTAGCGGGACTAGCACAGATACGCAGTATTTT.

V usage is TRBV7-8 and J usage is TRBJ1-1; D may be TRBD1 (5 bases). The CDR3 consists of 15 residues. Trimming cost V 5 bases and J 0 bases, with 13 bases left between them. Germline V CDR1 and CDR2: SGHVS, FQNEAQ. The CDR3 region has the DNA TGTGCCAGCAGCCCCCTCCGGGGGATGAACACTGAAGCTTTCTTT. It codes for CASSPLRGMNTEAFF.

The rearrangement uses TRBV12-5 and TRBJ1-6, with D possibly matching TRBD1 (6 bases). Deletions cut 7 bases from V and 6 bases from J, with 22 bases between. The CDR3 runs to 17 residues. The germline V gene encodes CDR1 LGHNT and CDR2 FRNRAP. CDR3 DNA sequence: TGTGCTAGTGCCCCATCCTTGGGGGCAGGGAGTAATTCACCCCTCCACTTT. Its translation is CASAPSLGAGSNSPLHF.

The V and J genes are TRBV6-5 and TRBJ2-2, with 8 nucleotides matching TRBD1. The CDR3 loop spans 15 amino acids. Looked up from germline, CDR1 is MNHEY and CDR2 is SVGAGI. Trimming cost V 5 bases and J 5 bases; bases outside gene matches: 7. CDR3 amino acids: CASSTRQGTTGELFF. The CDR3 DNA follows: TGTGCCAGCAGTACCCGACAGGGGACTACCGGGGAGCTGTTTTTT.

The chain is built from TRBV5-1 and TRBJ1-5, with 10 bases fitting TRBD1. The CDR3 spans 14 residues. With V trimmed by 4 bases and J by 5 bases, 3 bases remained unmatched. The V gene's germline CDR1 is SGHRS and CDR2 YFSETQ. The CDR3 spells CASSGGTGDQPQHF. The CDR3 DNA follows: TGCGCCAGCAGCGGAGGGACAGGGGATCAGCCCCAGCATTTT. Filled out from reference TRBV5-1 and TRBJ1-5, the complete variable domain reads KAGVTQTPRYLIKTRGQQVTLSCSPISGHRSVSWYQQTPGQGLQFLFEYFSETQRNKGNFPGRFSGRQFSNSRSEMNVSTLELGDSALYLCASSGGTGDQPQHFGDGTRLSIL.

The chain carries TRBV28 and TRBJ2-2; possible D gene TRBD1, 8 bases. V was shortened by 5 bases and J by 7 bases, with 20 bases between the two germline ends. CDR1 MDHEN and CDR2 SYDVKM come from the germline V gene. This CDR3 spans 16 amino acids. CDR3 in amino acids: CASSPLQGGIGGELFF. In DNA, the CDR3 is TGTGCCAGCAGTCCTTTACAGGGGGGGATTGGCGGGGAGCTGTTTTTT.

In this sample, this clone turned up many times. This specimen includes other DNA sequences encoding the same CDR3. This chain joins TRBV11-3 and TRBJ1-1; possibly TRBD1 for D (6 bases). The CDR3 contains 14 residues. Trimming took 2 bases from V and 3 from J, leaving 10 bases between them. CDR1 is SGHNT and CDR2 is YENEEA in the germline V gene. This CDR3 reads CASSLRGWDTEAFF. The CDR3 DNA follows: TGTGCCAGCAGCTTAAGGGGGTGGGACACTGAAGCTTTCTTT.

A few counts support this clone. The rearrangement uses TRBV2 and TRBJ1-3; 10 bases map to TRBD1. This CDR3 spans 16 amino acids. Germline CDR1 and CDR2: SNHLY and FYNNEI. The J segment lost 0 bases and the V segment lost 8 bases, leaving 7 bases of the junction unmatched. This CDR3 is CASSGQGVLSGNTIYF. The CDR3 nucleotides are TGTGCCAGCTCTGGACAGGGGGTGCTCTCTGGAAACACCATATATTTT. Complete variable domain (other parts from reference TRBV2 and TRBJ1-3): EPEVTQTPSHQVTQMGQEVILRCVPISNHLYFYWYRQILGQKVEFLVSFYNNEISEKSEIFDDQFSVERPDGSNFTLKIRSTKLEDSAMYFCASSGQGVLSGNTIYFGEGSWLTVV.

The chain couples TRBV3-1 (or the pseudogene TRBV3-2) to TRBJ1-5; TRBD1 matches at 12 bases. Germline lookup yields CDR1 LGHDT and CDR2 YNNKEL (reference sequence). Trimming removed 1 base from V and 3 bases from J; junction bases left unmatched: 7. The CDR3 is 18 amino acids. CDR3 nucleotides: TGTGCCAGCAGCCAAGCCGGGACAGGGGGCTATTACAATCAGCCCCAGCATTTT. This encodes CASSQAGTGGYYNQPQHF.

This sequence joins TRBV7-6 and TRBJ1-1, with D possibly TRBD1 on 5 matching bases. V lost 1 base to trimming and J lost 0 bases, with 9 bases between them. The length of the CDR3 is 15 residues. Germline V gives CDR1 SGHVS, CDR2 FNYEAQ. The CDR3 sequence is CASSLGGGLNTEAFF. Written as DNA, the CDR3 is TGTGCCAGCAGCTTAGGGGGGGGTTTGAACACTGAAGCTTTCTTT.

The rearrangement uses TRBV30 and TRBJ2-6, with D tentatively TRBD1 (7 bases). The CDR3 totals 14 residues. V was pared by 4 bases and J by 1 base, with 8 bases between. Looked up from germline, CDR1 is GTSNPN and CDR2 is SVGIG (reference sequence). The CDR3 nucleotides read TGTGCCTGGACAGGGGGGTCTGGGGCCAACGTCCTGACTTTC. Protein product: CAWTGGSGANVLTF.

V is TRBV5-1 and J is TRBJ1-4; no firm D call. CDR1 is SGHRS and CDR2 is YFSETQ in the germline V gene. V was shortened by 6 bases and J by 7 bases, with 16 bases between the two germline ends. This CDR3 is 14 amino acids long. The DNA for the CDR3 is TGCGCCAGCACATCCGAGGCTACGGGTGAAAAACTGTTTTTT. This gives the protein CASTSEATGEKLFF. The complete variable domain, with remaining parts taken from reference TRBV5-1 and TRBJ1-4, reads KAGVTQTPRYLIKTRGQQVTLSCSPISGHRSVSWYQQTPGQGLQFLFEYFSETQRNKGNFPGRFSGRQFSNSRSEMNVSTLELGDSALYLCASTSEATGEKLFFGSGTQLSVL.

This chain joins TRBV19 and TRBJ1-1; D remains unclear. This CDR3 spans 17 amino acids. The V end was cut by 0 bases, the J end by 4 bases, with 18 bases between. Germline V gives CDR1 LNHDA, CDR2 SQIVND (reference sequence). The chain's CDR3 is CASSIDLGGSGSTEAFF. The CDR3 DNA follows: TGTGCCAGTAGTATAGATTTGGGAGGATCGGGGAGCACTGAAGCTTTCTTT.

The CDR3 spells CASSLFQDREGYEQYF. The CDR3 DNA sequence: TGTGCCAGCAGTTTATTCCAGGACAGGGAAGGGTACGAGCAGTACTTC. The V call is TRBV28, the J call TRBJ2-7; 8 nucleotides line up with TRBD1. CDR1 is MDHEN, CDR2 SYDVKM, per germline. The V and J ends lost 1 base and 4 bases, in that order; junction bases with no gene match: 9. The CDR3 extends over 16 amino acids.

This chain uses TRBV28 with TRBJ1-4; a weak D match, TRBD1 (6 bases). Trimming removed 6 bases at V and 8 bases at J, with 19 bases between. Germline V gene data show CDR1 as MDHEN and CDR2 as SYDVKM. The CDR3 extends over 15 amino acids. The CDR3 sequence: CASSLDPGQYEKLFF. CDR3 in DNA: TGTGCCAGCAGCCTGGACCCTGGACAGTACGAAAAACTGTTTTTT.

The chain couples TRBV28 to TRBJ2-1; 7 bases line up with TRBD1. The CDR3 consists of 14 residues. V gave up 5 bases and J gave up 3 bases; unmatched junction bases: 4. The germline CDR1 and CDR2 sequences are MDHEN and SYDVKM. The CDR3, as DNA: TGTGCCAGCAGTGGACAGGCCGACTACAATGAGCAGTTCTTC. Its translation is CASSGQADYNEQFF.